Below, 12 T cell receptor beta chains from the same sample are listed, as sequenced in a study of T cells expressing NK-cell markers. TCRdb re-called the 5' RACE reads and catalogs CDR3 proteins one per entry, DNA excluded. In total, the table holds 350,000 to 400,000 distinct CDR3 sequences. What was sequenced was blood T cells: a sorted CD56 or NKG2C T cell subset, CD4+ or CD8+ T cells, or bulk PBMC T cells (not recorded which). The receptor source for this set is a woman aged 50 to 60 in good health.

The chain couples TRBV5-1 to TRBJ2-7; the D call of TRBD1 rests on TCRdb alone, since no DNA is present to check it. CDR3 size: 16 residues. Germline loops: CDR1 SGHRS, CDR2 YFSETQ. This CDR3 is CASSPEGAGALGEQYF.

V and J are TRBV20-1 and TRBJ2-2; TCRdb returns TRBD1, unconfirmable since there is no DNA. From germline, CDR1 is DFQATT and CDR2 SNEGSKA (reference sequence). The CDR3 has 13 residues. CDR3 sequence reads: CSAWDRGIGELFF.

J is TRBJ2-2 and V is TRBV12-3 or TRBV12-4; the TCRdb call, TRBD2, lacks DNA for checking. The length of the CDR3 is 17 residues. The CDR3 reads CASSLSSLAGDPGELFF.

The chain carries TRBV5-1 and TRBJ1-1; checking the TCRdb D call of TRBD1 is not possible without DNA. CDR3 length: 17 amino acids. Germline loops: CDR1 SGHRS, CDR2 YFSETQ. The CDR3 reads CASSLLLGQGENTEAFF. Supplemented by reference TRBV5-1 and TRBJ1-1, the full variable domain reads KAGVTQTPRYLIKTRGQQVTLSCSPISGHRSVSWYQQTPGQGLQFLFEYFSETQRNKGNFPGRFSGRQFSNSRSEMNVSTLELGDSALYLCASSLLLGQGENTEAFFGQGTRLTVV.

The J gene is TRBJ1-1, the V gene TRBV27; the TCRdb call, TRBD1, lacks DNA for checking. Germline-derived CDR1 and CDR2 are MNHEY and SMNVEV (reference sequence). This CDR3 comprises 16 residues. CDR3 region: CASSLSPPSGAAEAFF.

The rearrangement joins TRBV6-5 to TRBJ2-3. Germline assignment: CDR1 MNHEY and CDR2 SVGAGI. The length of the CDR3 is 11 residues. The CDR3 region is CASRKDVPQYF.

The chain links TRBV10-3 to TRBJ2-2; TCRdb's D call, TRBD2, is unchecked because there is no DNA. The CDR3 length is 18 residues. Germline CDR1 ENHRY, CDR2 SYGVKD. CDR3 sequence: CAITSTSGSQANTGELFF.

The chain couples TRBV30 to TRBJ2-1; no DNA is available, so the TRBD1 call from TCRdb remains unchecked. The CDR3 is 15 amino acids. CDR1 is GTSNPN, CDR2 SVGIG, per germline (reference sequence). CDR3 residues: CAWDTGQGGYNEQFF.

This chain joins TRBV6-1 and TRBJ1-5. The CDR3 length is 13 residues. Per germline, CDR1 MNHNS and CDR2 SASEGT. The CDR3 region is CASRMDANQPQHF.

V and J are TRBV2 and TRBJ2-4; with no DNA, the TCRdb D assignment of TRBD2 cannot be verified. Per germline, CDR1 SNHLY and CDR2 FYNNEI. The CDR3 has 15 amino acids. The CDR3 sequence: CASSEGWELVNIQYF.

The V call is TRBV24-1, the J call TRBJ2-2; TCRdb's assignment of TRBD2 cannot be checked, as there is no DNA. The CDR3 has 13 amino acids. The germline CDR1 and CDR2 sequences are KGHDR and SFDVKD. The CDR3 spells CATRTRYAGELFF.

The genes are TRBV12-3 or TRBV12-4 and TRBJ2-3; checking the TCRdb D call of TRBD1 is not possible without DNA. This CDR3 is built from 15 residues. CDR3 sequence: CASRPTRDRQDTQYF.